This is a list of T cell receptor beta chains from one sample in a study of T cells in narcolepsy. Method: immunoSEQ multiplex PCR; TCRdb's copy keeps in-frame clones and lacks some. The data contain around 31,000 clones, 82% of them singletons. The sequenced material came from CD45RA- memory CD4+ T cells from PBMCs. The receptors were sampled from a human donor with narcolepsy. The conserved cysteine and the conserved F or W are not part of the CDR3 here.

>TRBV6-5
ASSYLSTSEQY
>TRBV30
ALSYRVRETQY
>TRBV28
ASSFETGGIDTQY
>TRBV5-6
ASSPSGGTDTQY
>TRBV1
TSSPSRGRY
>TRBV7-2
ASSLGTGNPYEQY
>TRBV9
ASSVQGDTEAF
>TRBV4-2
ASSQELLGTSHYEQY
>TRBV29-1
SVERGVDEQF
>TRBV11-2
ASMQRGRGPAGYT
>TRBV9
ASSGTGGLNEQF
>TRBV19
ASSPGTDYTEAF
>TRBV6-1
ASSIHTGRETQY
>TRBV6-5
ASSEKWYEQY
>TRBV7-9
ASSPGLAGGRDEQY
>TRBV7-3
ASSLGLSGSKGNEQF
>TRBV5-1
ASSLGVAGAVNTGELF
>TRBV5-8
ASSYRVIGRTEAF
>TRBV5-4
ASSGTGTNYGYT
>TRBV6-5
ASRLPGQSNYGYT
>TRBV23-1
ASSFEWRQGDYEQY
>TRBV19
ASSPQTGSGELF
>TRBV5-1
ASSYQQGMETQY
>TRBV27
ASTGTHNEQF
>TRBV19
ASSSGGGTDTQY
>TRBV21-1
ASSKGFRGKVVDGYT
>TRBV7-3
ASSLFPGAPASGAGELF
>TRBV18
ASSPAGHSTNTEAF
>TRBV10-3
AIATGTSGGETQY
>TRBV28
ASTGGADTQY
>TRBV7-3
ASSTGGPGEGSPLH
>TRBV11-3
ASSRGGSYNEQF
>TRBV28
ASSPGQGGTEAF
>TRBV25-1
ASRDGLVYNEQF
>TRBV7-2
ASRPTAGGNSPLH
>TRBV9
ASSVATRGEAF
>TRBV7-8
ASSPSGGGASDTQY
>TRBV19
ASSIDLIQNTNEKLF
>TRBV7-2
ASSLAPSTKGTQY
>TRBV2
ASSGGRYEQY
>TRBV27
ASSFQTGNHGELF
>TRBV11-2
ASSLDGQGVLETQY
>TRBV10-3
AISERQEATDTQY
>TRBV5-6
ASSSSRDYSNEQY
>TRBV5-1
ASSLTGTNTEAF